These 30 T cell receptor beta chains were sequenced from one sample in a study of cytomegalovirus exposure and HLA in healthy donors. PCR was performed using 60 Vbeta and 13 Jbeta primers. Method: immunoSEQ multiplex PCR; TCRdb's copy keeps in-frame clones and lacks some. The repertoire holds roughly 120,000 clones, with around 67% as singletons. The specimen was PBMCs. The receptors stem from a man aged 55 to 70 in good health and CMV-seropositive.

The chain couples TRBV12-5 to TRBJ2-7; D gene uncertain. Germline loops: CDR1 LGHNT, CDR2 FRNRAP. The CDR3 covers 12 residues. Trimming removed 2 bases at V and 4 bases at J, with 6 bases between. The chain's CDR3 is CASGLTRYEQYF. CDR3 sequence (DNA): TGTGCTAGTGGTTTGACGAGGTACGAGCAGTACTTC.

This clone was counted a few times. The chain combines TRBV28 with TRBJ2-1; perhaps TRBD2 as D (5 bases). From germline, CDR1 is MDHEN and CDR2 SYDVKM. The length of the CDR3 is 15 residues. The ends were cut back, 0 bases at V and 4 bases at J, with 10 bases in the middle. The CDR3 reads CASSLWDLGYNEQFF. In DNA form, the CDR3 reads TGTGCCAGCAGTTTATGGGACTTGGGGTACAATGAGCAGTTCTTC.

The gene calls are TRBV2 and TRBJ2-4, with 7 bases lining up with TRBD1. Per the germline V gene, CDR1 is SNHLY and CDR2 is FYNNEI. This CDR3 has 13 residues. After removal of 6 bases from V and 5 bases from J, the junction contained 4 bases not matched to a gene. The CDR3 here is CASRPDRQNIQYF. The CDR3 nucleotides are TGTGCCAGCAGGCCGGACAGGCAAAACATTCAGTACTTC.

This chain joins TRBV5-6 and TRBJ1-4; D gene uncertain. Trimming took 0 bases from V and 14 from J, leaving 14 bases between them. Germline lookup yields CDR1 SGHDT and CDR2 YYEEEE. CDR3 length: 13 residues. The CDR3 protein is CASSLDLRSGLFF. CDR3 coding DNA: TGTGCCAGCAGCTTGGATTTGCGGTCCGGGCTGTTTTTT. Combining the CDR3 with reference TRBV5-6 and TRBJ1-4 gives the whole variable domain DAGVTQSPTHLIKTRGQQVTLRCSPKSGHDTVSWYQQALGQGPQFIFQYYEEEERQRGNFPDRFSGHQFPNYSSELNVNALLLGDSALYLCASSLDLRSGLFFGSGTQLSVL.

The chain combines TRBV28 with TRBJ1-5; tentative D call: TRBD1 (6 bases). Per the germline V gene, CDR1 is MDHEN and CDR2 is SYDVKM. The CDR3 spans 15 residues. Trimming took off 2 bases at V and 9 bases at J, with 17 bases between the two ends. The CDR3 DNA reads as TGTGCCAGCAGTTTAAGGGGGTGGCGCTCGAGGCCCCAGCATTTT. It is translated as CASSLRGWRSRPQHF.

The chain couples TRBV5-6 to TRBJ2-6; D ambiguous. The CDR3 length is 12 residues. Germline CDR1 reads SGHDT; CDR2 reads YYEEEE. Trimming stripped 5 bases from V and 4 bases from J, with 4 bases between. The CDR3 coding sequence is TGTGCCAGCAGTCTCGGGGCCAACGTCCTGACTTTC. Amino acid sequence: CASSLGANVLTF.

This chain connects TRBV28 to TRBJ2-5, with 7 bases identical to TRBD1. The CDR3 covers 14 residues. Per the germline V gene, CDR1 is MDHEN and CDR2 is SYDVKM. V trimming: 5 bases; J trimming: 5 bases; junction bases outside the gene matches: 8. CDR3 sequence reads: CASSPRTGSETQYF. DNA for the CDR3: TGTGCCAGCAGTCCCCGGACAGGTTCTGAGACCCAGTACTTC.

The chain uses TRBV7-9 and TRBJ1-2; the match to TRBD1 covers 9 bases. The CDR3 has 14 amino acids. Germline values: CDR1 SEHNR, CDR2 FQNEAQ (reference sequence). V was pared by 4 bases and J by 4 bases, with 4 bases of the junction left unmatched. The CDR3 protein is CASSSGTGIYGYTF. CDR3 in DNA: TGTGCCAGCAGCTCCGGGACAGGGATCTATGGCTACACCTTC. The whole variable domain, remainder taken from reference TRBV7-9 and TRBJ1-2, is DTGVSQNPRHKITKRGQNVTFRCDPISEHNRLYWYRQTLGQGPEFLTYFQNEAQLEKSRLLSDRFSAERPKGSFSTLEIQRTEQGDSAMYLCASSSGTGIYGYTFGSGTRLTVV.

In this sample, this clone turned up a few times. The chain combines TRBV9 with TRBJ1-1; 8 bases match TRBD1. CDR1 and CDR2 (germline): SGDLS, YYNGEE. The ends lost 6 bases at V and 5 bases at J; junction bases unmatched: 15. This CDR3 is 16 amino acids long. CDR3 amino acids: CASTLGQGGWDTEAFF. The CDR3 coding sequence is TGTGCCAGCACCCTAGGACAGGGAGGATGGGATACTGAAGCTTTCTTT.

This sequence joins TRBV7-9 and TRBJ1-1; 12 bases match TRBD1. CDR1 and CDR2 (germline): SEHNR, FQNEAQ (reference sequence). The CDR3 extends over 17 amino acids. The V and J ends lost 4 bases and 3 bases, in that order; junction bases with no gene match: 9. The CDR3: CASSSMWGTGGYTEAFF. The CDR3 DNA reads TGTGCCAGCAGCTCCATGTGGGGGACAGGGGGCTACACTGAAGCTTTCTTT.

The chain employs TRBV9 and TRBJ2-1, with a tentative D call TRBD1 (8 bases). With 3 bases removed from V and 3 bases from J, the gap between germline ends came to 16 bases. The length of the CDR3 is 16 residues. In germline, CDR1 is SGDLS, CDR2 YYNGEE. The CDR3 is CASSARTGGVYNEQFF. CDR3 nucleotide sequence: TGTGCCAGCAGCGCCAGAACAGGGGGGGTCTACAATGAGCAGTTCTTC.

The V call is TRBV7-6, the J call TRBJ1-6; D possibly corresponds to TRBD1 (5 bases). Germline lookup yields CDR1 SGHVS and CDR2 FNYEAQ. V was cut by 8 bases and J by 15 bases, with 35 bases left in between. The CDR3 is 18 amino acids. The DNA for the CDR3 is TGTGCCAGCGCTAGCGGGGCTTTAGTACGGACTCGGGTGAATTACCTCCACTTT. Translation: CASASGALVRTRVNYLHF.

The chain carries TRBV5-1 and TRBJ1-6; a possible D gene is TRBD1 (6 bases). The V gene's germline CDR1 is SGHRS and CDR2 YFSETQ. V lost 0 bases to trimming and J lost 7 bases, with 8 bases between them. The CDR3 runs 14 residues. CDR3 sequence: CASSLGGQNSPLHF. CDR3 nucleotides: TGCGCCAGCAGCTTGGGGGGGCAGAATTCACCCCTCCACTTT.

The CDR3 protein is CASSQDPAAETGELFF. CDR3 DNA: TGCGCCAGCAGCCAAGATCCGGCGGCGGAAACCGGGGAGCTGTTTTTT. The chain carries TRBV4-1 and TRBJ2-2; D ambiguous. Looked up from germline, CDR1 is MGHRA and CDR2 is YSYEKL. Trimming stripped 0 bases from V and 5 bases from J, with 13 bases between. This CDR3 comprises 16 residues.

The rearrangement links TRBV15 to TRBJ1-4, with 8 bases aligning to TRBD1. Unmatched junction bases numbered 1, after V lost 3 bases and J lost 4 bases. This CDR3 spans 14 amino acids. Looked up from germline, CDR1 is LNHNV and CDR2 is YYDKDF (reference sequence). The CDR3 reads CATSSTGGNEKLFF. CDR3 nucleotide sequence: TGTGCCACCAGCAGTACAGGGGGTAATGAAAAACTGTTTTTT.

The chain carries TRBV19 and TRBJ1-6; 7 bases match TRBD1. After removal of 5 bases from V and 7 bases from J, the junction contained 8 bases not matched to a gene. CDR3 length: 15 amino acids. Germline lookup yields CDR1 LNHDA and CDR2 SQIVND (reference sequence). The CDR3: CASSYRDSSNSPLHF. The DNA for the CDR3 is TGTGCCAGTAGTTACCGGGACAGCTCAAATTCACCCCTCCACTTT.

The chain is built from TRBV6-1 and TRBJ2-7, with D maybe TRBD2 (6 bases). CDR3 length: 15 amino acids. Trimming stripped 6 bases from V and 0 bases from J, with 15 bases between. Germline assignment: CDR1 MNHNS and CDR2 SASEGT. CDR3 DNA: TGTGCCAGCAGAAGGGCGGGGCTTCCCTCCTACGAGCAGTACTTC. Its protein is CASRRAGLPSYEQYF.

The chain employs TRBV5-1 and TRBJ1-2; D is possibly TRBD1 (6 bases). Germline-derived CDR1 and CDR2 are SGHRS and YFSETQ. This CDR3 comprises 16 residues. V was shortened by 0 bases and J by 8 bases, with 20 bases between the two germline ends. CDR3 bases: TGCGCCAGCAGCTTGGACTTTCCAACAGGGCTGGGGGGCTACACCTTC. Translation: CASSLDFPTGLGGYTF.

This chain uses TRBV6-5 with TRBJ2-7; no clear D. Looked up from germline, CDR1 is MNHEY and CDR2 is SVGAGI. The V end lost 2 bases, the J end lost 0 bases, and 8 bases lay between the germline ends. There are 14 residues in the CDR3. CDR3 residues: CASSYAGSSYEQYF. CDR3 coding DNA: TGTGCCAGCAGTTACGCAGGAAGCTCCTACGAGCAGTACTTC.

J is TRBJ2-1 and V is TRBV7-2; D is possibly TRBD1 (5 bases). Germline V gene sequence: CDR1 SGHTA, CDR2 FQGNSA. The V gene lost 5 bases and the J gene lost 0 bases, with 14 bases spanning the gap. This CDR3 is built from 16 residues. Written as DNA, the CDR3 is TGTGCCAGCAGCCTCCTACAGGTCAGCTCCTACAATGAGCAGTTCTTC. Amino acid sequence: CASSLLQVSSYNEQFF.

Only one count was recorded for this clone. V usage is TRBV5-1 and J usage is TRBJ1-1; a weak D match, TRBD1 (6 bases). V lost 3 bases and J 0 bases, leaving 21 bases between the germline ends. Germline loops: CDR1 SGHRS, CDR2 YFSETQ. The CDR3 has 18 residues. CDR3 in amino acids: CASSSEKQGLRLNTEAFF. DNA for the CDR3: TGCGCCAGCAGCTCGGAAAAACAGGGTTTAAGGTTGAACACTGAAGCTTTCTTT.

This sequence joins TRBV6-5 and TRBJ2-3; the D gene is possibly TRBD1 (5 bases). The CDR3 consists of 15 residues. V lost 5 bases to trimming and J lost 7 bases, with 19 bases between them. CDR1 and CDR2 from the germline V gene are MNHEY and SVGAGI. The CDR3 here is CASSPDNLDTNTQYF. In DNA, the CDR3 is TGTGCCAGCAGTCCGGATAACCTGGACACCAATACGCAGTATTTT.

The CDR3 loop is CASSFSTSRAGELFF. The CDR3 DNA reads as TGTGCCAGCAGCTTCTCTACTAGTCGGGCCGGGGAGCTGTTTTTT. J is TRBJ2-2 and V is TRBV11-3; weak D call: TRBD2 (5 bases). The V and J ends lost 3 bases and 6 bases respectively, with 14 bases between them. The CDR3 is made up of 15 amino acids. Germline values: CDR1 SGHNT, CDR2 YENEEA.

V is TRBV28 and J is TRBJ2-2; 7 positions agree with TRBD1. The CDR3 is 15 residues long. V shed 0 bases, J shed 5 bases, and the junction held 3 bases outside the gene matches. Germline loops: CDR1 MDHEN, CDR2 SYDVKM. CDR3 region: CASSLWNRGTGELFF. DNA of the CDR3: TGTGCCAGCAGTTTATGGAACAGGGGAACCGGGGAGCTGTTTTTT.

The chain uses TRBV27 and TRBJ2-3; D unclear. Germline loops: CDR1 MNHEY, CDR2 SMNVEV (reference sequence). V shed 4 bases and J shed 9 bases, with 20 bases lying between them. CDR3 length: 15 amino acids. The CDR3 DNA sequence: TGTGCCAGCAGTTCGTCCGACTCCCGAGCCCTCACGCAGTATTTT. Its protein product is CASSSSDSRALTQYF.

The chain joins TRBV27 to TRBJ1-1; TRBD1 is a possible D gene (6 bases). This CDR3 has 17 residues. The germline V gene has CDR1 MNHEY and CDR2 SMNVEV (reference sequence). Trimming shortened V by 5 bases and J by 2 bases, and 21 bases separated the two germline ends. In DNA, the CDR3 is TGTGCCAGCAGTCCGATAGTTTTGGTACAGGGCAACACTGAAGCTTTCTTT. The encoded protein is CASSPIVLVQGNTEAFF.

This clone was counted a single time. The chain combines TRBV7-6 with TRBJ2-3; D remains ambiguous. The CDR3 runs 12 residues. Trimming removed 5 bases from V and 6 bases from J, with 9 bases in between. Germline CDR1 and CDR2: SGHVS and FNYEAQ. CDR3 in DNA: TGTGCCAGCAGCCGAGGCGCTGATACGCAGTATTTT. Its protein is CASSRGADTQYF.

The chain has TRBV5-8 and TRBJ2-5; 8 nucleotides align to TRBD2. CDR3 length: 17 residues. The J segment lost 5 bases and the V segment lost 0 bases, leaving 12 bases of the junction unmatched. Germline values: CDR1 SGHTS, CDR2 YDEGEE. As DNA, the CDR3 is TGTGCCAGCAGCTTGGCCACAACGGGGGGGCTCGGTGAGACCCAGTACTTC. This sequence encodes CASSLATTGGLGETQYF. The entire variable domain, with the rest obtained from reference TRBV5-8 and TRBJ2-5, is as follows: EAGVTQSPTHLIKTRGQQATLRCSPISGHTSVYWYQQALGLGLQFLLWYDEGEERNRGNFPPRFSGRQFPNYSSELNVNALELEDSALYLCASSLATTGGLGETQYFGPGTRLLVL.

The V call is TRBV4-1, the J call TRBJ1-2; D is uncertain. V dropped 2 bases and J dropped 4 bases, with 14 bases sitting between them. CDR3 length: 15 amino acids. Germline loops: CDR1 MGHRA, CDR2 YSYEKL. DNA of the CDR3: TGCGCCAGCAGCCAACGTGTGCGGAACCCCTATGGCTACACCTTC. Amino acid sequence: CASSQRVRNPYGYTF.

The chain joins TRBV6-1 to TRBJ2-4; D is possibly TRBD2 (5 bases). V dropped 0 bases and J dropped 8 bases, with 17 bases sitting between them. Germline CDR1 MNHNS, CDR2 SASEGT. This CDR3 contains 16 residues. CDR3 in DNA: TGTGCCAGCAGTGAAGCGATGGGCGCGGGTTCTTACATTCAGTACTTC. This translates into CASSEAMGAGSYIQYF.